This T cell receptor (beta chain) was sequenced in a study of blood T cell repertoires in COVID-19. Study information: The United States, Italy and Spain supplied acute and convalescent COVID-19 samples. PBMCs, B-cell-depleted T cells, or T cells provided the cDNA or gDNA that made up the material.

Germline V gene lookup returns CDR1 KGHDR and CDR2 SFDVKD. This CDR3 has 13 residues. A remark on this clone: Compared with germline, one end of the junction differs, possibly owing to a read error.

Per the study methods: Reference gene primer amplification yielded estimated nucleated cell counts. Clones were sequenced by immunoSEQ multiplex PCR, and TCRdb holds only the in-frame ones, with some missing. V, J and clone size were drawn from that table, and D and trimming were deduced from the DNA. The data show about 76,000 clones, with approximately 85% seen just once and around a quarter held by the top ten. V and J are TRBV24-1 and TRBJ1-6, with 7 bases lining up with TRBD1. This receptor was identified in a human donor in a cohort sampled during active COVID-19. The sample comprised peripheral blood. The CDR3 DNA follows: TGTGCCACCAGTGACCCGGACAGGCGGGGGGGGGCCTTT. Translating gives CATSDPDRRGGAF.